The 4 T cell receptor beta chains below all came from one sample that was sequenced in a study of T cell responses to AZD1222 COVID-19 vaccine. This table comes from immunoSEQ multiplex PCR, and its TCRdb copy is limited to in-frame clones, with some not included. The sample shows 180,000 or so clones, just over 90% of them seen only once. Sequences were derived from peripheral blood, sampled on day 0 of AZD1222 vaccination. The receptors were gathered from an adult in good health.

This clone showed up just once. The rearrangement joins TRBV6-4 to TRBJ1-1; 10 bases are shared with TRBD1. CDR1 and CDR2 (germline): MRHNA, SNTAGT. The CDR3 has 13 residues. V shed 2 bases and J 10 bases; nucleotides not matched to a gene: 4. The CDR3, as DNA: TGTGCCAGCAGTGACGGGGACAGGGGCCGAGCTTTCTTT. Encoded protein: CASSDGDRGRAFF.

This sequence joins TRBV19 and TRBJ2-3, with 8 bases matching TRBD2. The germline V gene encodes CDR1 LNHDA and CDR2 SQIVND (reference sequence). Losses at the gene ends were 3 bases for V and 1 base for J; bases not matched to a gene: 6. CDR3 length equals 16 residues. CDR3 DNA sequence: TGTGCCAGTAGTATCGGGGGGGTCGGGGGCACAGATACGCAGTATTTT. Protein: CASSIGGVGGTDTQYF. The variable domain in full, completed from reference TRBV19 and TRBJ2-3, reads DGGITQSPKYLFRKEGQNVTLSCEQNLNHDAMYWYRQDPGQGLRLIYYSQIVNDFQKGDIAEGYSVSREKKESFPLTVTSAQKNPTAFYLCASSIGGVGGTDTQYFGPGTRLTVL.

The gene calls are TRBV4-2 and TRBJ1-4; D is ambiguous. CDR3 length: 12 amino acids. The germline V gene has CDR1 LGHNA and CDR2 YNFKEQ. V lost 1 base, J lost 7 bases, and 4 bases lay in between. The CDR3 DNA reads as TGTGCCAGCAGCCAAGGGGCTGAAAAACTGTTTTTT. This codes for CASSQGAEKLFF.

The chain carries TRBV2 and TRBJ2-5; TRBD2 matches 10 bases. The V segment lost 7 bases and the J segment 1 base; nucleotides outside the gene matches: 6. The CDR3 is 15 amino acids. Germline values: CDR1 SNHLY, CDR2 FYNNEI. The DNA for the CDR3 is TGTGCCAGCATTGCTGGGACTAGCGTCCAAGAGACCCAGTACTTC. Protein sequence: CASIAGTSVQETQYF.